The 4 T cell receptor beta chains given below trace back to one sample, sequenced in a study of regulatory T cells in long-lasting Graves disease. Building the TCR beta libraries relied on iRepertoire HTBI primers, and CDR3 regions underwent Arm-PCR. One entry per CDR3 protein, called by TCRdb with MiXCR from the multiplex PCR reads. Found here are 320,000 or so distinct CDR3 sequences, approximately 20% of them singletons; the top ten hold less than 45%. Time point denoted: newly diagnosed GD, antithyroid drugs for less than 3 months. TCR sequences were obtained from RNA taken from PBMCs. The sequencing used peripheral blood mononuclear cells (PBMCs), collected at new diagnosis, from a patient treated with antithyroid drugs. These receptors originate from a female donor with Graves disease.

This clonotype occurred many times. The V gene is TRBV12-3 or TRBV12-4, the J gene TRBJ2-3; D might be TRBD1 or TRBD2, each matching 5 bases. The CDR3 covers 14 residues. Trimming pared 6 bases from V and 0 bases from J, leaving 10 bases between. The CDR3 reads CASSHRDSTDTQYF. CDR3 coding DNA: TGTGCCAGCAGCCACCGGGACAGCACAGATACGCAGTATTTT.

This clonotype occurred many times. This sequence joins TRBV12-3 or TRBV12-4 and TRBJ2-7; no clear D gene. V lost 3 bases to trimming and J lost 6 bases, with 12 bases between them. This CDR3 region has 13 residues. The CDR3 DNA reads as TGTGCCAGCAGTTTTTTGCCCCTCGGCGAGCAGTACTTC. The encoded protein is CASSFLPLGEQYF.

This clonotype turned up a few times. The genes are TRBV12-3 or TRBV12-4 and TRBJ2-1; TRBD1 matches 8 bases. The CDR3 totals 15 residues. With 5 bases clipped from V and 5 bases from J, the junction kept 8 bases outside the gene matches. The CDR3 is CASSPRSGGHNEQFF. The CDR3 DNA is TGTGCCAGCAGTCCTAGGTCAGGGGGCCACAATGAGCAGTTCTTC.

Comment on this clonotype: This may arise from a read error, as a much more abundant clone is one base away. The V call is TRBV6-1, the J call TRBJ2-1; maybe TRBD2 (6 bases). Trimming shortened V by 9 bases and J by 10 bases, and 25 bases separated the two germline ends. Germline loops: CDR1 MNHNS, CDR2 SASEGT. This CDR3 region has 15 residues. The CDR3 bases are TGTGCCAGTAAGCCCGGGCGGACTACGACCTACGAGCAGTTCTTC. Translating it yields CASKPGRTTTYEQFF.